This TCR beta chain was identified during a study of OX40 agonist ivuxolimab in advanced cancers. Libraries were prepared by immunoSEQ multiplex PCR; TCRdb keeps only in-frame clonotypes and omits some of them. The table lists about 72,000 clones, roughly 89% of them singletons, with approximately 2.4% in the top ten. CDR1 is MNHEY, CDR2 SMNVEV, per germline (reference sequence). The V end was cut by 7 bases, the J end by 0 bases, with 15 bases between. The CDR3 runs 15 residues. Source: CD4+ or CD8+ T cells sorted from blood, taken in a trial of the OX40 agonist ivuxolimab. The chain has TRBV27 and TRBJ1-2; the D gene is possibly TRBD1 (5 bases). This sequence was found in an adult with an advanced solid tumor such as melanoma, head and neck, liver or kidney cancer. The CDR3 spells CASMLIRGANYGYTF. The CDR3 nucleotides read TGTGCCAGCATGCTCATAAGGGGAGCTAACTATGGCTACACCTTC.